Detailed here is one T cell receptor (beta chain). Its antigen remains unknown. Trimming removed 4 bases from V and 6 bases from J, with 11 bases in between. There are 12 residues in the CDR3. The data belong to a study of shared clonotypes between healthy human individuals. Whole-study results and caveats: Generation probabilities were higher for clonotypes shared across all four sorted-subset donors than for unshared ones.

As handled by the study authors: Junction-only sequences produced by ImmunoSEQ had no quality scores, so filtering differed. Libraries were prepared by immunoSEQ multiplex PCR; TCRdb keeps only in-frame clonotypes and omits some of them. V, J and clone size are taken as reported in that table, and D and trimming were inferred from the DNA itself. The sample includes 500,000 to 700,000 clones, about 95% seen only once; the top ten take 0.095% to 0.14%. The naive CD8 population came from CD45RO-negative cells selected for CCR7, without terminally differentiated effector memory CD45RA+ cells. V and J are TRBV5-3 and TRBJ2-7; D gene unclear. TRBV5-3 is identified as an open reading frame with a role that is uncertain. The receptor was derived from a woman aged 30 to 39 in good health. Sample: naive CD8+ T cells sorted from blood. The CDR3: CARSRPCPEQYF. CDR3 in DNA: TGTGCCAGAAGCCGGCCTTGCCCCGAGCAGTACTTC.